Listed below are T cell receptor beta chains from one sample, sequenced in a study of T cell responses to AZD1222 COVID-19 vaccine. Assay used: immunoSEQ multiplex PCR; TCRdb lists only in-frame clones, some missing. Found here are about 73,000 clones, about 87% of them singletons; the top ten hold about 20%. The starting material was peripheral blood, obtained on day 0 of AZD1222 vaccination. Every receptor here comes from an adult in good health. CDR3s include the opening cysteine and the closing phenylalanine or tryptophan.

TRBV20-1,TRBJ2-3,CSGAGTDTQYF
TRBV5-4,TRBJ2-3,CASSPLQGSDTQYF
TRBV28,TRBJ2-1,CASSFRADEQFF
TRBV5-1,TRBJ2-1,CASSLAPGGKGNEQFF
TRBV6-2/TRBV6-3,TRBJ1-1,CASSTRTGRTEAFF
TRBV9,TRBJ2-1,CASSGGYTGGEQFF
TRBV19,TRBJ1-2,CASSSRGGSYGYTF
TRBV3-1/TRBV3-2,TRBJ1-2,CASSQITGSGYTF
TRBV10-3,TRBJ2-3,CAISESSTRATDTQYF
TRBV30,TRBJ1-5,CAWSVRQNSNQPQHF
TRBV7-2,TRBJ2-3,CASSPSTGGEDTQYF
TRBV6-1,TRBJ2-7,CASSEGPRSSYEQYF
TRBV7-6,TRBJ1-6,CASSSSFPGQLNSPLHF
TRBV5-1,TRBJ2-3,CASSLDSPLAGGTDTQYF
TRBV12-3/TRBV12-4,TRBJ1-2,CASSRGPYGYTF
TRBV2,TRBJ2-7,CASTLTQSSYEQYF
TRBV11-2,TRBJ2-5,CASSLVGIQETQYF
TRBV5-1,TRBJ1-5,CASSLVGSENQPQHF
TRBV28,TRBJ2-5,CASSKQGAMVETQYF
TRBV4-2,TRBJ2-2,CASSQDGRTGELFF
TRBV19,TRBJ1-5,CASTIWGPSNQPQHF
TRBV9,TRBJ1-1,CASSRGDTEAFF
TRBV2,TRBJ2-5,CASRGDHWEETQYF
TRBV29-1,TRBJ2-7,CSVRWGVDEQYF
TRBV18,TRBJ2-1,CASSSLRTSGNEQFF